Listed below are T cell receptor beta chains from one sample, sequenced in a study of T cells in Graves' hyperthyroidism and ophthalmopathy. TCRdb re-called the multiplex PCR reads through MiXCR, storing one row per CDR3 protein. The sample has about 350,000 distinct CDR3 sequences, 13% to 15% seen once. The specimen was blood. The source is a woman in her fifties or sixties with Graves' ophthalmopathy. Each CDR3 is given with its conserved first and last residue. Only part of the rows carry a size: once, few, many, or a class if the clone is expanded.

>many|TRBJ2-2|TRBV12-3/TRBV12-4
CASSFTSGRRTGELFF
>many|TRBJ1-1|TRBV7-8
CASSFLGGSKTEAFF
>many|TRBJ2-1|TRBV5-1
CASSSGTLGLNEQFF
>many|TRBJ2-3|TRBV5-6
CASSLQGPSTDTQYF
>NA|TRBJ2-5|TRBV6-1
CASSEAGGYETQYF
>NA|TRBJ2-7|TRBV29-1
CSVGQGTSWEQYF
>NA|TRBJ2-1|TRBV7-2
CASSLRGLAGGSRDNEQFF
>many|TRBJ2-5|TRBV5-1
CASSLGDSEETQYF
>many|TRBJ1-5|TRBV28
CASSLMGTGVGNQPQHF
>NA|TRBJ1-4|TRBV7-9
CASSVRATNEKLFF
>few|TRBJ2-7|TRBV5-4
CASSRTSGKTYEQYF
>many|TRBJ2-2|TRBV7-3
CASSFDRGRSGELFF
>many|TRBJ2-2|TRBV28
CASSPGPGRTGELFF
>few|TRBJ2-1|TRBV2
CASRNRVSNEQFF
>few|TRBJ2-5|TRBV5-1
CASSLALGRGLPGQETQYF
>many|TRBJ2-3|TRBV18
CASSSSGPSTDTQYF
>NA|TRBJ1-2|TRBV29-1
CSVAGYNGYTF
>many|TRBJ2-3|TRBV28
CASRPGLYTDTQYF
>once|TRBJ2-2|TRBV3-1
CASSQGAGPGELFF
>NA|TRBJ2-7|TRBV28
CASSSGTRSPYEQYF
>NA|TRBJ2-1|TRBV11-2
CASSLSGSTYNEQFF
>many|TRBJ2-3|TRBV7-8
CASSPTFGTGPDTQYF
>few|TRBJ2-1|TRBV30
CAWSLYPWNEQFF
>few|TRBJ1-2|TRBV7-3
CASSSRVKNSGYTF
>many|TRBJ1-1|TRBV7-2
CASSLDRWIVNTEAFF
>NA|TRBJ2-6|TRBV28
CASIRTAGANVLTF
>many|TRBJ2-5|TRBV13
CASSSGAAAAQYF
>few|TRBJ2-4|TRBV28
CASSGSAKNIQYF
>many|TRBJ2-7|TRBV2
CASADGGKRYEQYF
>many|TRBJ2-5|TRBV7-9
CASSQTGEGPPYF
>many|TRBJ2-3|TRBV24-1
CATSDWGTADTQYF
>NA|TRBJ2-3|TRBV28
CASSEGQVSTDTQYF
>many|TRBJ2-1|TRBV7-6
CASSSPAGAANEQFF
>many|TRBJ2-7|TRBV28
CASSPRPHYEQYF
>few|TRBJ2-1|TRBV25-1
CASSEWGGKRVSEQFF
>many|TRBJ1-1|TRBV27
CASSLRGSEAFF
>few|TRBJ2-5|TRBV19
CASSTRQVTETQYF
>many|TRBJ1-2|TRBV3-1
CASSPGFYGYTF
>few|TRBJ2-1|TRBV10-3
CAISVKEGSEQFF
>NA|TRBJ2-5|TRBV5-1
CASSLARVAGGETQYF